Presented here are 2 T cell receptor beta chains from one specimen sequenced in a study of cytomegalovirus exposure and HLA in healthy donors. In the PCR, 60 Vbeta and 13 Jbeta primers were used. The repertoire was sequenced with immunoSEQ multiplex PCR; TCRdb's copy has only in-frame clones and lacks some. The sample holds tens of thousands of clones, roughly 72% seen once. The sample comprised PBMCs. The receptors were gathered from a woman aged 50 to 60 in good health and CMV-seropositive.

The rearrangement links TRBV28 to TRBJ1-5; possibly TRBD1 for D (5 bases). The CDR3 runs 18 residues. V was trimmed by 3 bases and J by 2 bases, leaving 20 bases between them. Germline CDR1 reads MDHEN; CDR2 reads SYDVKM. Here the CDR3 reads CASSFLGAGIFGNQPQHF. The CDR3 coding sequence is TGTGCCAGCAGTTTTTTAGGGGCAGGGATTTTTGGCAATCAGCCCCAGCATTTT.

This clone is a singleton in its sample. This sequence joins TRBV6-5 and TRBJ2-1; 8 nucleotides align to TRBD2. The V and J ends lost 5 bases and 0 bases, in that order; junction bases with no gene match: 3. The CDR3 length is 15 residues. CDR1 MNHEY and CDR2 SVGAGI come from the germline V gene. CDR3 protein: CASSRSGSSYNEQFF. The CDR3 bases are TGTGCCAGCAGTAGAAGCGGGAGCTCCTACAATGAGCAGTTCTTC.